A selection of T cell receptor beta chains follows, all from one sample in a study of T cells after somatic rescue of genetic block. The protocol was immunoSEQ multiplex PCR, while the TCRdb copy is restricted to in-frame clones and leaves out a portion. The top ten hold 1.4% of the sample, which has under 150,000 clones, about nine tenths seen once. The specimen was peripheral blood mononuclear cells (PBMCs). The receptors were sampled from a woman in her late teens or twenties. CDR3s include the opening cysteine and the closing phenylalanine or tryptophan. A D gene is named only where the DNA matches it firmly. Clone sizes are given selectively: once, few, many, or a class where the clone is expanded.

V	D	J	size	DNA	CDR3
TRBV12-5	-	TRBJ2-7	-	TGTGCTAGTGGTTTGGGGCAGGGATCCTACGAGCAGTACTTC	CASGLGQGSYEQYF
TRBV7-9	-	TRBJ2-7	-	TGTGCCAGCAGCTGGGACTCCGCCGAGCAGTACTTC	CASSWDSAEQYF
TRBV5-1	TRBD2	TRBJ2-1	-	TGCGCCAGCAGCTTGTATTTGCGGGGGGGCAATGAGCAGTTCTTC	CASSLYLRGGNEQFF
TRBV2	-	TRBJ2-2	once	TGTGCCAGCTGTTGGGTTTACACCGGGGAGCTGTTTTTT	CASCWVYTGELFF
TRBV7-2	-	TRBJ1-6	-	TGTGCCAGCACCTTAGCCGGGGTAGAGAATTCACCCCTCCACTTT	CASTLAGVENSPLHF
TRBV27	TRBD2	TRBJ2-1	once	TGTGCCAGCAGTTTACTCTCTAGCGGGGGCACTTACAATGAGCAGTTCTTC	CASSLLSSGGTYNEQFF
TRBV5-1	-	TRBJ2-2	-	TGCGCCAGCAGCTTGAGCAGGGCGAACACCGGGGAGCTGTTTTTT	CASSLSRANTGELFF
TRBV7-9	-	TRBJ2-2	-	TGTGCCAGCAGCTTAGCGGTGGGGAACACCGGGGAGCTGTTTTTT	CASSLAVGNTGELFF
TRBV25-1	-	TRBJ1-2	-	TGTGCCAGCAGTGACAGCTTTCTTAGGGGGGATAACTATGGCTACACCTTC	CASSDSFLRGDNYGYTF
TRBV13	-	TRBJ1-1	-	TGTGCCAGCAGCTTAGGAGGGCGGATGAACACTGAAGCTTTCTTT	CASSLGGRMNTEAFF
TRBV5-1	-	TRBJ1-2	-	TGCGCCAGCAGCTTGGGTGGGACGGATTTTAACTATGGCTACACCTTC	CASSLGGTDFNYGYTF
TRBV19	TRBD1	TRBJ1-1	-	TGTGCCAGTAGTTCTTATACGCGGACAGGGGAGGATGCTTTCTTT	CASSSYTRTGEDAFF
TRBV4-3	-	TRBJ1-2	few	TGCGCCAGCAGCCAAGATCAAAGATCCCCCTATGGCTACACCTTC	CASSQDQRSPYGYTF
TRBV13	-	TRBJ2-1	-	TGTGCCAGCAGCTTTGGGAAAGGGAGAGGTGAGCAGTTCTTC	CASSFGKGRGEQFF
TRBV5-8	-	TRBJ1-2	once	TGTGCCAGCAGCTTGGGTCTCACCTATGGCTACACCTTC	CASSLGLTYGYTF
TRBV2	-	TRBJ1-1	-	TGTGCCAGCAGTGGGGGAAGGACTGAAGCTTTCTTT	CASSGGRTEAFF
TRBV6-1	-	TRBJ1-6	-	TGTGCCAGCAGTGCCGAAAGCTTTACTTCACCCCTCCACTTT	CASSAESFTSPLHF
TRBV28	TRBD1	TRBJ1-2	-	TGTGCCAGCAGCGACAGGGAGGGGTACTATGGCTACACCTTC	CASSDREGYYGYTF
TRBV7-7	-	TRBJ1-2	-	TGTGCCAGCAGCCGCTTGGGGACTAACTATGGCTACACCTTC	CASSRLGTNYGYTF
TRBV20-1	-	TRBJ1-2	-	TGCGCCGGCTATGGCTACACCTTC	CAGYGYTF
TRBV4-1	-	TRBJ1-5	-	TGCGCCAGCAGCCACGGGCGGAGAACCGGGGCCGAACTTGATCAGCCCCAGCATTTT	CASSHGRRTGAELDQPQHF
TRBV7-8	-	TRBJ2-5	-	TGTGCCAGCAGCCGCCGTGGGGGTGCGAAGACCCAGTACTTC	CASSRRGGAKTQYF
TRBV5-4	-	TRBJ2-3	once	TGTGCCAGCAGCTTATACGTTGGGTCGGGCACAGATACGCAGTATTTT	CASSLYVGSGTDTQYF
TRBV27	TRBD2	TRBJ2-1	-	TGTGCCAGCAGTCACGGGGGGTCCCTCAATGAGCAGTTCTTC	CASSHGGSLNEQFF
TRBV10-3	TRBD2	TRBJ2-3	-	TGTGCCATCAGTGGGGCTAGCGGAGGGGCAGATACGCAGTATTTT	CAISGASGGADTQYF
TRBV10-3	-	TRBJ2-7	once	TGTGCCCCTGGGGGTAGGGCCTACGAGCAGTACTTC	CAPGGRAYEQYF
TRBV6-6	-	TRBJ2-5	-	TGTGCCAGCAGTGCCCCCCGGGACTACCAAGAGACCCAGTACTTC	CASSAPRDYQETQYF
TRBV5-1	TRBD1	TRBJ2-7	-	TGCGCCAGCAGCTTGCGGTGGTCAGACAGGGGTGGGCAGTACTTC	CASSLRWSDRGGQYF
TRBV7-9	-	TRBJ1-2	-	TGTGCCAGCAGCTCCCCGGGACGGACGAACGGCTACACCTTC	CASSSPGRTNGYTF